The present T cell receptor (beta chain) was sequenced within a study of shared clonotypes between healthy human individuals. In the study overall: Each donor's CD4 naive and CD4 memory cells filled three plates apiece, CD8 naive two, and CD8 memory one. General study results and limits: Around 4.7% of naive CD4 clonotypes were shared across four donors. Measured sharing among donors was expected to vary with sequencing depth.

As regards this clone: The antigen remains unidentified.

Trimming removed 2 bases at V and 15 bases at J, with 9 bases between. Germline V CDR1 and CDR2: SGHDT, YYEEEE. This CDR3 comprises 11 residues. Running of the assay took place at deep level. The protocol was immunoSEQ multiplex PCR, while the TCRdb copy is restricted to in-frame clones and leaves out a portion. The repertoire holds fewer than 3 million clones, with roughly 92% as singletons. The sequenced sample was naive CD4+ T cells from PBMCs. Subset indicated: CD45RA+ positively selected. This TCR was recovered from a man between 18 and 35 years old in good health. Some clones in this sample may be carry-over from other donors' samples. This chain connects TRBV5-6 to TRBJ2-6; no definite D call. CDR3 DNA: TGTGCCAGCAGCTTAAAGGGTGACCTGACTTTC. Protein product: CASSLKGDLTF.